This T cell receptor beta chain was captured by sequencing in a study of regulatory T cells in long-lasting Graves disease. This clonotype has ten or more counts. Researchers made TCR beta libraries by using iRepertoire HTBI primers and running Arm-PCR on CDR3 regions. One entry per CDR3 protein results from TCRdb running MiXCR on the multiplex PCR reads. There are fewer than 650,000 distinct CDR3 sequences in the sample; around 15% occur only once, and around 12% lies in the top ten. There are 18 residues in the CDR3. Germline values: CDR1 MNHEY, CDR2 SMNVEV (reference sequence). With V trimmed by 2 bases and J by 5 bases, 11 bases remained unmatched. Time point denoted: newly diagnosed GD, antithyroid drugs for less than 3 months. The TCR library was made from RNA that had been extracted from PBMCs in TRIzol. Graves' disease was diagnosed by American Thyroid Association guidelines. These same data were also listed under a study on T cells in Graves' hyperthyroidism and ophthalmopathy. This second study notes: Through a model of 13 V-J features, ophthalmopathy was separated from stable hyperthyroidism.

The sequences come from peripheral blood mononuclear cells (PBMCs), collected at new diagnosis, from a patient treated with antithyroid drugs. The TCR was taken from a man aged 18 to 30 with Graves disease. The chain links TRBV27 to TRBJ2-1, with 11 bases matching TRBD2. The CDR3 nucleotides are TGTGCCAGCAGTTTAGGGACTAGCGGAGGTAGGCCCCACAATGAGCAGTTCTTC. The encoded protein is CASSLGTSGGRPHNEQFF.